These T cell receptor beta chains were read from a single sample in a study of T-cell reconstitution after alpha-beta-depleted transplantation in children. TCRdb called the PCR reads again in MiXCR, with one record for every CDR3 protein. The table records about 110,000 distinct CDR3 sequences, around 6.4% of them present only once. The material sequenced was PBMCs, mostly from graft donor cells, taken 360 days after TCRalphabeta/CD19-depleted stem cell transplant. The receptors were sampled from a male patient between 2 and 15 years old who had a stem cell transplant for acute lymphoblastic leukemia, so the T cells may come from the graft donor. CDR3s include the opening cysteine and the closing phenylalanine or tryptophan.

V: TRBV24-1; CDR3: CATFEAGGITETQYF
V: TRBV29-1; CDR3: CSVDAGYGYTF
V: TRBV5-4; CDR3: CASRRLGGYGYTF
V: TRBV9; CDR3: CASSGTSNQPQHF
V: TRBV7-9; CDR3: CASSSSSAYEQYF
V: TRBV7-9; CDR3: CASSLASRAYGYTF
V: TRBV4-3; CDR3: CASSQDGVYEQYF
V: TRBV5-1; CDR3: CASSLGRANTEAFF
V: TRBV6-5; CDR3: CASSLRQGSNQPQHF
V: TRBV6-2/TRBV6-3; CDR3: CASSYTRSEQFF
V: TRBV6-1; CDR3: CASSSPDRGAYEQYF
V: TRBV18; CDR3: CASSPRRPGANVLTF
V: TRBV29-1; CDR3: CSAGPDRLSGTQYF
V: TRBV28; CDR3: CASSPTWDRANTGELFF
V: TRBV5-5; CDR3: CASSLGTRGYTF
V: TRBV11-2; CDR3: CASSPSGTGMGWPYEQYF
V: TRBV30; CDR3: CAWNSGSETQYF
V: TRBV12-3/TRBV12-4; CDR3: CASSYPSDTQYF
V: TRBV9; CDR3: CASSVGTVLYEQYF
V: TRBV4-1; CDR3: CASSPQGSHSYNEQFF
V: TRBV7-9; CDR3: CASSFISRSGANVLTF
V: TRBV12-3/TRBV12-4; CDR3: CASSFRGTNTEAFF
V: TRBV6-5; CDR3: CASSYSPGGETQYF
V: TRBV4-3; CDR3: CASSQGAFGQGAEGYTF
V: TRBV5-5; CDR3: CASRADVSGGNNYGYTF
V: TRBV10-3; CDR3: CAIRGGASGNTIYF
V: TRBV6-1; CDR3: CASSPRSGRGETQYF
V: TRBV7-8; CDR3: CASSFDTQYF
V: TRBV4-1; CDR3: CASSQVPGLEANEQFF
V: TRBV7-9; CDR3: CASSLAEGVGNEQFF
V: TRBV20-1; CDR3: CSARDSDRANHSYGYTF
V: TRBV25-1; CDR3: CASSARSGMREQYF
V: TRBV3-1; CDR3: CASSQDRVGRNEQFF